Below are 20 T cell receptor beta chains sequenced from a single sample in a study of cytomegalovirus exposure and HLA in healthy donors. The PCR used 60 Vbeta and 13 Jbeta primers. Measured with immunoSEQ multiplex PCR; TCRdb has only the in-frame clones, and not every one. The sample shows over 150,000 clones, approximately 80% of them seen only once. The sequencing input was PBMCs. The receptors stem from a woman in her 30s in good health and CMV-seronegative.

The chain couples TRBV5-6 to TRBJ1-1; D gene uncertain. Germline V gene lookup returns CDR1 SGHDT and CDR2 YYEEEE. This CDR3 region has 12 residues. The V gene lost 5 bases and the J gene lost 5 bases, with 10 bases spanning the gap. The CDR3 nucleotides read TGTGCCAGCAGTCGGCAGGTGACTGAAGCTTTCTTT. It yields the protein CASSRQVTEAFF.

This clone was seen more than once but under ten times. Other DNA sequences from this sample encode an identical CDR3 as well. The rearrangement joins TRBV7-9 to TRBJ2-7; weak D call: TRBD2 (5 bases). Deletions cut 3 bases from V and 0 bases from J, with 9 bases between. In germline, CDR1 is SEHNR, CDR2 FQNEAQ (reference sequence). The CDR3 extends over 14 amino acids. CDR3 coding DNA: TGTGCCAGCAGCTTGGACTCCCTCTCCTACGAGCAGTACTTC. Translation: CASSLDSLSYEQYF.

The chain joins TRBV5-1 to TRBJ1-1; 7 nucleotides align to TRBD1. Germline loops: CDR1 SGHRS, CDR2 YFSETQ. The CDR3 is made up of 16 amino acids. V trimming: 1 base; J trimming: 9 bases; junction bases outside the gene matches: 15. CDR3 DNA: TGCGCCAGCAGCTTGATGGCAGGGGGGTCGCACCGGAAAGCTTTCTTT. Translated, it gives CASSLMAGGSHRKAFF.

CDR3 DNA: TGTGCCAGCAGTGTACAGGGGGCCCACTTAACAGATACGCAGTATTTT. Protein sequence: CASSVQGAHLTDTQYF. V and J are TRBV7-6 and TRBJ2-3, with 9 bases fitting TRBD1. The J segment lost 3 bases and the V segment lost 6 bases, leaving 10 bases of the junction unmatched. This CDR3 is 16 amino acids long. The germline V gene has CDR1 SGHVS and CDR2 FNYEAQ.

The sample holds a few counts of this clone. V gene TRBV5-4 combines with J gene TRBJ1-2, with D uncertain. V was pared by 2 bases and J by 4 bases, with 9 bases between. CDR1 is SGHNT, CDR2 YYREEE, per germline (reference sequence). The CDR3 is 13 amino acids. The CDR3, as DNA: TGTGCCAGCAGCTTTGGTCAGTTCTATGGCTACACCTTC. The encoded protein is CASSFGQFYGYTF.

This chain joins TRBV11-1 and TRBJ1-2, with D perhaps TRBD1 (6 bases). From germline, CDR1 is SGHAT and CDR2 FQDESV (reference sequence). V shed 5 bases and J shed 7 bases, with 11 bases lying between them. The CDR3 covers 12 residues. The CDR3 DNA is TGTGCCAGCAGCCCACAGGGAACTGGCTACACCTTC. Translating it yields CASSPQGTGYTF.

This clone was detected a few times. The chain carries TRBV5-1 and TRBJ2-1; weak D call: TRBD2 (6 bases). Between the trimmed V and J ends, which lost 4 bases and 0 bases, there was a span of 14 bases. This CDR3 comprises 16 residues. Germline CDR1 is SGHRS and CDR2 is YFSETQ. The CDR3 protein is CASSTGVGSSYNEQFF. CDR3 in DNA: TGCGCCAGCAGCACGGGGGTGGGGAGCTCCTACAATGAGCAGTTCTTC.

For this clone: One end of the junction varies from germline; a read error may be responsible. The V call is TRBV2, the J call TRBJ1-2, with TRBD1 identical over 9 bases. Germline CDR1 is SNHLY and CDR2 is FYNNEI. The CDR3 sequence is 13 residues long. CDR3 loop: CASSLPQGAVLVF. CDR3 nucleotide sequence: TGTGCCAGCAGTCTACCACAGGGGGCTGTTCTCGTATTC. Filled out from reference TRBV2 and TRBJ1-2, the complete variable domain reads EPEVTQTPSHQVTQMGQEVILRCVPISNHLYFYWYRQILGQKVEFLVSFYNNEISEKSEIFDDQFSVERPDGSNFTLKIRSTKLEDSAMYFCASSLPQGAVLVFGSGTRLTVV.

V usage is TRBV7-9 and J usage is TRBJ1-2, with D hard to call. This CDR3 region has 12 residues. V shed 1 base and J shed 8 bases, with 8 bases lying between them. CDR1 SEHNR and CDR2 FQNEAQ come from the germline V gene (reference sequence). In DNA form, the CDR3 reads TGTGCCAGCAGCTTAGGTACGGGAGGCTACACCTTC. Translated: CASSLGTGGYTF.

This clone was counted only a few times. CDR3 DNA: TGTGCCAGTAGTATGGGGGGGCAGGGAAATCAGCCCCAGCATTTT. Its protein product is CASSMGGQGNQPQHF. The chain employs TRBV19 and TRBJ1-5; the D gene is possibly TRBD1 (6 bases). The ends were cut back, 3 bases at V and 4 bases at J, with 13 bases in the middle. CDR1 is LNHDA, CDR2 SQIVND, per germline (reference sequence). The CDR3 is 15 residues long.

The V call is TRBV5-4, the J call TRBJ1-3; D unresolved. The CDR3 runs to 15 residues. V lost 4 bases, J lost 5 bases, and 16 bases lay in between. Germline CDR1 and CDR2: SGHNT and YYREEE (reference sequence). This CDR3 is CASSRRTTTRNTIYF. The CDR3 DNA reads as TGTGCCAGCAGCCGCCGGACTACAACTAGAAACACCATATATTTT.

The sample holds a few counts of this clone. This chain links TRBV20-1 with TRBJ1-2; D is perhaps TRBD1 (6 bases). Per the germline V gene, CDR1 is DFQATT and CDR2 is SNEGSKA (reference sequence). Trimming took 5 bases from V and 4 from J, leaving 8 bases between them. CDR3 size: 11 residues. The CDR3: CSAYRAYGYTF. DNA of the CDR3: TGCAGTGCTTACAGGGCCTATGGCTACACCTTC.

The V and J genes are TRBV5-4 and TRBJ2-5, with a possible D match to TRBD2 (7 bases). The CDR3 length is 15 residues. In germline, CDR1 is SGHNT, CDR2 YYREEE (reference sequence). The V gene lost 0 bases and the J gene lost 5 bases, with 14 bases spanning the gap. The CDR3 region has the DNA TGTGCCAGCAGCTTGGCCCCGCGGGGGCGGGAGACCCAGTACTTC. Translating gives CASSLAPRGRETQYF.

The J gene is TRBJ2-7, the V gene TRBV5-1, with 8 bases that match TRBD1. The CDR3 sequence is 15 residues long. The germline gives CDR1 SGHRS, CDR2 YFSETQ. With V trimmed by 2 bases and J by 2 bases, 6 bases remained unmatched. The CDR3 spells CASSFSLDRAYEQYF. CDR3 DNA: TGCGCCAGCAGCTTTAGCTTGGACAGGGCCTACGAGCAGTACTTC.

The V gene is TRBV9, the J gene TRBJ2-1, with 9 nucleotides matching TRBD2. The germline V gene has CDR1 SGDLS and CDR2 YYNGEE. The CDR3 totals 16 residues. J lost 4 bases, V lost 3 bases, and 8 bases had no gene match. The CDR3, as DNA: TGTGCCAGCAGCGCCCATAGCGGGAGAGGGTACAATGAGCAGTTCTTC. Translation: CASSAHSGRGYNEQFF.

The CDR3 DNA follows: TGTGCCAGCAGCTTACTCGGGGGAGCGGGGTTCCACTATGGCTACACCTTC. This gives the protein CASSLLGGAGFHYGYTF. This chain links TRBV7-9 with TRBJ1-2; the D gene is possibly TRBD1 (5 bases). The CDR3 spans 17 residues. Trimming pared 2 bases from V and 3 bases from J, leaving 19 bases between. Per the germline V gene, CDR1 is SEHNR and CDR2 is FQNEAQ (reference sequence).

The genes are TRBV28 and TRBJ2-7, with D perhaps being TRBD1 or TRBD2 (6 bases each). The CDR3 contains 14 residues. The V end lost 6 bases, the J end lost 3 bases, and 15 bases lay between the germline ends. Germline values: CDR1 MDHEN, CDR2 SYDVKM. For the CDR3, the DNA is TGTGCCAGCAGGTTAGGGGGGTCGGGCTACGAGCAGTACTTC. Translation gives CASRLGGSGYEQYF.

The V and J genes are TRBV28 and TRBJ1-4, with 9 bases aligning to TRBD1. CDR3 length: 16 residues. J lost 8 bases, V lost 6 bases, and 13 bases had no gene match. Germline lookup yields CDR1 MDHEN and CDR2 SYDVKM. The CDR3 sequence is CASSTTRGQGKEKLFF. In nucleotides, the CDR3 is TGTGCCAGCAGCACAACCAGGGGACAGGGAAAAGAAAAACTGTTTTTT.

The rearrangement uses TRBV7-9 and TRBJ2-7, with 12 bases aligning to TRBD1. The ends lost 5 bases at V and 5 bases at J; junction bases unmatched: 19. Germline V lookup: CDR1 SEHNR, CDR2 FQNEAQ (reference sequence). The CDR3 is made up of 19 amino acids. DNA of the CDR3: TGTGCCAGCAGCACACCCGGGACAGGGGGCGTTTATGTTGAGGACGAGCAGTACTTC. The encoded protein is CASSTPGTGGVYVEDEQYF.

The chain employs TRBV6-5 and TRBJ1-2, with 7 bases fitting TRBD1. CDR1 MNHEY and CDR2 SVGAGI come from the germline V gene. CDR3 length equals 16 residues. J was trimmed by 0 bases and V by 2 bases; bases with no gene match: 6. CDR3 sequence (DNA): TGTGCCAGCAGTTACACCCGGACAGGATCTAACTATGGCTACACCTTC. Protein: CASSYTRTGSNYGYTF.